The rows below give T cell receptor beta chains drawn from one sample of a study of metastatic and nonmetastatic thyroid tumors. Using MiXCR, TCRdb reanalyzed the PCR reads. The table records about 25,000 clones, 22% of them present only once. Sequenced sample: blood. Receptors originate from a female donor with papillary thyroid cancer or a benign thyroid nodule (not recorded which). Some clones in this sample may be carry-over from other donors' samples. CDR3s include the opening cysteine and the closing phenylalanine or tryptophan. The D gene is left open where the match is weak. Where a row states a size, it is once, few, many or the class of an expanded clone; other rows omit it.

V	D	J	size	DNA	CDR3
TRBV5-1	-	TRBJ1-3	-	TGCGCCAGCAGCTTGGGCTCAGGGGATGGAAACACCATATATTTT	CASSLGSGDGNTIYF
TRBV6-2/TRBV6-3	-	TRBJ2-7	medium-sized	TGTGCCAGCAGTTACTCCAGGGGCTACGAGCAGTACTTC	CASSYSRGYEQYF
TRBV12-3/TRBV12-4	TRBD2	TRBJ2-5	-	TGTGCCAGCAGTCCTGGGACTAGCGGGGGTGAGACCCAGTACTTC	CASSPGTSGGETQYF
TRBV30	-	TRBJ1-2	once	TGTGCCTGGAGTGAAGCAGGTCCCGACTATGGCTACACCTTC	CAWSEAGPDYGYTF
TRBV9	-	TRBJ1-2	many	TGTGCCAGCAGCGTAGGTAGGACAGACTATGGCTACACCTTC	CASSVGRTDYGYTF
TRBV27	-	TRBJ2-5	-	TGTGCCAGACCCGGTGTTGGGAACCAAGAGACCCAGTACTTC	CARPGVGNQETQYF
TRBV5-4	TRBD2	TRBJ2-2	many	TGTGCCAGCAGCCCTAGCGGATGGGCCCCCACCGGGGAGCTGTTTTTT	CASSPSGWAPTGELFF
TRBV6-1	-	TRBJ1-3	medium-sized	TGTGCCAGCAGTGCCGGTGGAGGAAACACCATATATTTT	CASSAGGGNTIYF
TRBV18	TRBD2	TRBJ2-7	many	TGTGCCAGCTCACCACCAACGGGGGGGGAATCCCACGAGCAGTACTTC	CASSPPTGGESHEQYF
TRBV20-1	-	TRBJ1-5	-	TGCAGTGCTAGAGCTCCCCCGGGGACTGCCGCCGCTTGCAATCCGCCCCAGCATTTT	CSARAPPGTAAACNPPQHF
TRBV12-3/TRBV12-4	-	TRBJ2-5	many	TGTGCCAGCAGCTACTTCAGGGGTCCAGGGGAGACCCAGTACTTC	CASSYFRGPGETQYF